Listed below are T cell receptor beta chains from one sample, sequenced in a study of cytomegalovirus exposure and HLA in healthy donors. Repertoires were generated with immunoSEQ multiplex PCR, while TCRdb's copy carries only in-frame clones and drops some. The profile shows around 210,000 clones, 70% to 80% of them singletons. Sequences were obtained from PBMCs. The receptors stem from a male donor in good health and CMV-seropositive. Both conserved end residues are part of each CDR3. D genes are given only for firm matches. Rows give clone size only sometimes, using once, few, many, or a class for an expanded clone.

abundance	d_gene	len	v_gene	j_gene	CDR3aa	CDR3nt
-	-	14	TRBV30	TRBJ2-5	CAWNPRSPGETQYF	TGTGCCTGGAATCCCCGGAGTCCCGGGGAGACCCAGTACTTC
-	TRBD1	12	TRBV7-9	TRBJ2-7	CASRGQDGPQYF	TGTGCCAGCAGGGGACAGGACGGCCCGCAGTACTTC
-	-	13	TRBV27	TRBJ2-7	CASSFAQSYEQYF	TGTGCCAGCAGTTTCGCACAATCCTACGAGCAGTACTTC
-	TRBD1	16	TRBV9	TRBJ1-4	CASSVGQTGSNEKLFF	TGTGCCAGCAGCGTAGGTCAGACAGGGTCTAATGAAAAACTGTTTTTT
-	-	12	TRBV7-2	TRBJ2-1	CASSPARGEQFF	TGTGCCAGCAGCCCGGCTAGGGGTGAGCAGTTCTTC
few	TRBD2	16	TRBV7-7	TRBJ2-1	CASSPRTSGTYNEQFF	TGTGCTAGCAGCCCGCGGACTAGCGGGACCTACAATGAGCAGTTCTTC
-	TRBD1	16	TRBV10-3	TRBJ2-7	CAISGPGQVGIHEQYF	TGTGCCATCAGTGGCCCCGGACAGGTCGGAATCCACGAGCAGTACTTC
-	TRBD1	13	TRBV11-1	TRBJ2-1	CASSLDRKVEQFF	TGTGCCAGCAGCTTGGACAGGAAGGTTGAGCAGTTCTTC
-	TRBD2	16	TRBV7-9	TRBJ2-3	CASSLPTSGGRDTQYF	TGTGCCAGCAGCTTGCCGACTAGCGGGGGCCGAGATACGCAGTATTTT
few	TRBD1	14	TRBV5-5	TRBJ1-3	CASSFQGAGNTIYF	TGTGCCAGCAGCTTTCAGGGGGCCGGAAACACCATATATTTT
-	-	14	TRBV27	TRBJ1-5	CASKLGGGNQPQHF	TGTGCCAGCAAATTGGGGGGTGGAAATCAGCCCCAGCATTTT
-	TRBD2	17	TRBV5-1	TRBJ2-1	CASSLAGSGRGDNEQFF	TGCGCCAGCAGCTTGGCCGGTAGCGGGAGGGGCGACAATGAGCAGTTCTTC
few	-	17	TRBV10-3	TRBJ1-2	CAISGQPRELSGYGYTF	TGTGCCATCAGTGGGCAGCCCCGCGAGCTTAGCGGCTATGGCTACACCTTC
-	TRBD1	21	TRBV5-1	TRBJ1-1	CASSLVAGQGRSGQADTEAFF	TGCGCCAGCAGCTTGGTCGCGGGACAGGGGAGGAGTGGGCAAGCGGACACTGAAGCTTTCTTT
-	TRBD1	14	TRBV5-1	TRBJ2-7	CASSPTGGDYEQYF	TGCGCCAGCAGCCCTACAGGGGGCGACTACGAGCAGTACTTC
-	-	14	TRBV7-3	TRBJ1-1	CASSLIGGASPAFF	TGTGCCAGCAGCTTAATTGGGGGCGCATCTCCAGCTTTCTTT
few	TRBD1	16	TRBV5-5	TRBJ2-7	CASSLAPGQEYYEQYF	TGTGCCAGCAGCTTGGCCCCAGGACAGGAATACTACGAGCAGTACTTC
-	-	13	TRBV19	TRBJ2-7	CASSIGASYEQYF	TGTGCCAGTAGTATCGGAGCCTCCTACGAGCAGTACTTC
-	-	14	TRBV4-3	TRBJ1-6	CASSQDNGATPLHF	TGCGCCAGCAGCCAAGATAATGGGGCGACGCCCCTCCACTTT
-	TRBD2	14	TRBV29-1	TRBJ2-1	CSVEGLAFDNEQFF	TGCAGCGTTGAAGGACTAGCGTTCGACAATGAGCAGTTCTTC
-	TRBD1	17	TRBV7-2	TRBJ2-5	CASSLALGDSRKETQYF	TGTGCCAGCAGCTTAGCCCTCGGGGACAGCCGAAAAGAGACCCAGTACTTC
-	TRBD1	15	TRBV4-3	TRBJ2-5	CASSQDPGQGETQYF	TGCGCCAGCAGCCAAGACCCCGGACAGGGAGAGACCCAGTACTTC